These T cell receptor beta chains were read from a single sample in a study of T cell responses to AZD1222 COVID-19 vaccine. TCRdb's copy holds only in-frame clones and misses some; the assay was immunoSEQ multiplex PCR. The data contain approximately 190,000 clones, roughly 92% of them singletons. The specimen comprised peripheral blood, sampled on day 0 of AZD1222 vaccination. These receptors all come from an adult in good health. The CDR3 runs from the conserved cysteine through the conserved F or W. Each record gives: V gene, CDR3 protein.

>TRBV30
CAWQPGGSFTEAFF
>TRBV5-4
CASNLTGLGYGYTF
>TRBV18
CASSPREGLMEKLFF
>TRBV2
CASKGTDTQYF
>TRBV12-3/TRBV12-4
CASSYGVGQPQHF
>TRBV9
CASSVAGGGETQYF
>TRBV28
CASSLGTGNYGYTF
>TRBV28
CASSPQGYGYTF
>TRBV6-1
CASSERGGATYGRAFF
>TRBV10-2
CASSESSGGADTQYF
>TRBV6-5
CASRTGATNQPQHF
>TRBV7-9
CASSLEGGNSPLHF
>TRBV19
CASSMDGNQPQHF
>TRBV19
CASTIGELLNTGELFF
>TRBV6-5
CASSYTRGPIAEAFF
>TRBV23-1
CASSQEKGLGTEAFF
>TRBV6-1
CASSEAHDRADTQYF